Here is one TCR beta chain with its context. Its binding antigen is unknown. No base-level quality is on record; no much larger clone is a single base apart. The record originates from a study of blood T cell repertoires in COVID-19 (dated by TCRdb to the early 2020s). About the investigation overall: Samples covering the acute and convalescent phases of COVID-19 were provided by collaborators in the United States, Italy and Spain. The material from the prospective study consisted of cDNA or gDNA derived from T cells, B-cell-depleted T cells, or PBMCs. Subjects who had been exposed to COVID-19, were actively infected with it, or had recovered from it provided the deeply sampled blood TCRbeta repertoires that made up the dataset. A freely available public database, intended as a resource for researchers studying the immune response to SARS-CoV-2, is where the repertoires were released. Samples came from the ongoing ImmuneRACE study (first 160 participants) plus 1,254 subjects from 6 global collaborators. The sample metadata nearly always contained a de-identified subject ID, COVID-19 status, age in years and sex. Where available, HLA class I and class II types were obtained from metadata supplied by the sample provider rather than from assay-based typing.

TCRbeta CDR3 regions were amplified from genomic DNA by means of the immunoSEQ Assay, a bias-controlled multiplex PCR. The source study handled its data this way. Nucleated cell counts per sample were estimated from amplification of reference gene primers within the assay. To quantify the absolute abundance of each unique TCRbeta CDR3 rearrangement, sequence reads were collapsed and filtered. For each sample, productive Simpson clonality was calculated as the square root of Simpson's diversity index across productive rearrangements. TCRdb obtained this table from immuneACCESS and retained in-frame rearrangements with V and J assigned. These tables miss some clones; where compared with another copy, unresolved V genes account for less than half of the shortfall, and the remainder is unexplained. That table furnishes V, J and clone size, whereas the DNA furnished D and trimming. Counted in this sample were about 260,000 clones; roughly 90% of them appeared once. The ten biggest clones cover roughly 10% of the sample.

The CDR3, from cysteine to phenylalanine, totals 15 residues. Of the read, only the CDR3 DNA is kept; its 45 bases are in frame from base 1. From a lookup of the germline V gene, CDR1 and CDR2 are KGHSY and FQNENV. The junction shows trimming of 4 bases on V and 1 base on J, plus 8 bases between the germline ends. Study-level results and caveats: The amount of clinical and demographic metadata varied by source and participant and was provided uncurated.

In Seattle, one collaborating source enrolled patients while the infection was active and tracked those patients longitudinally over the course of disease. Collaborating institutions collected whole blood in K2EDTA tubes following their own protocols. For TCRbeta analysis, collaborators shipped samples as frozen whole blood, isolated PBMCs, or DNA extracted from either of those sample types. The rearranged segments are TRBV16 and TRBJ1-6; no D segment can be confidently identified. Sequenced material: peripheral blood. The receptor's source is a woman aged 30 to 39 with COVID-19, enrolled during active disease. In nucleotides, the sequence is TGTGCCAGCAGCCCCACCAGATCCTATAATTCACCCCTCCACTTT. This translates into CASSPTRSYNSPLHF. The variable domain in full, with residues beyond the CDR3 obtained from the reference TRBV16 and TRBJ1-6 genes, is GEEVAQTPKHLVRGEGQKAKLYCAPIKGHSYVFWYQQVLKNEFKFLISFQNENVFDETGMPKERFSAKCLPNSPCSLEIQATKLEDSAVYFCASSPTRSYNSPLHFGNGTRLTVT.